This T cell receptor (beta chain) was identified during a study of blood T cell repertoires in COVID-19 (dated by TCRdb to the early 2020s). About the full investigation: Samples covering the acute and convalescent phases of COVID-19 were provided by collaborators in the United States, Italy and Spain. The prospective study material was composed of cDNA or gDNA derived from T cells, B-cell-depleted T cells, or PBMCs. Subjects who had been exposed to COVID-19, were actively infected with it, or had recovered from it provided the deeply sampled blood TCRbeta repertoires that made up the dataset. The repertoires were released in a freely available public database intended as a resource for research on the immune response to SARS-CoV-2. The samples were drawn from two sources: the first 160 participants of the ongoing ImmuneRACE study, and about 1,300 subjects contributed by 6 global collaborators. A de-identified subject ID, COVID-19 status, age in years and sex were almost always included in the sample metadata. Where HLA class I and class II types were available, the types were taken from metadata supplied by the sample provider, not from assay-based typing.

Paper-wide results and their limitations: How much clinical and demographic metadata was included differed by source and by participant, and the metadata was provided uncurated.

Concerning this clone itself: The clone's antigen remains unknown. It has no much larger one-base neighbor in the sample; base qualities were not kept.

The CDR3 covers 17 residues, taking in both the cysteine and the phenylalanine. Here the CDR3 DNA is all that survives: 51 bases in frame from base 1. Trimming takes 0 bases off V and 1 base off J; junction bases not matched to a gene: 6. Reading the germline V gene (reference sequence) gives CDR1 LGHDT and CDR2 YNNKEL. The immunoSEQ Assay, a bias-controlled multiplex PCR, was used to amplify TCRbeta CDR3 regions from genomic DNA. The authors' pipeline ran thus. The number of nucleated cells in each sample was estimated by amplification of reference gene primers within the assay. Sequence reads were collapsed and filtered to measure the absolute abundance of every unique TCRbeta CDR3 rearrangement. For each sample, productive Simpson clonality was calculated as the square root of Simpson's diversity index across productive rearrangements. Here the immuneACCESS table is served through TCRdb, limited to in-frame sequences with V and J called. Missing clones are a known gap in these copies; in checked studies unresolved V genes cover under half, and the rest lacks a known reason. V and J calls and clone size are given by that table; D and trimming were obtained from the DNA. Within this sample are about 150,000 clones, with about 85% of them counted one time only. The top ten clones comprise about 2.4% of the sample.

Each collaborating institution followed its own protocols to collect whole blood in K2EDTA tubes. For TCRbeta analysis, collaborator samples were shipped as frozen whole blood, as isolated PBMCs, or as DNA extracted from either sample type. The source material was peripheral blood. The receptor's source is a woman in her 70s with acute or convalescent COVID-19. This receptor chain uses TRBV3-1 (or the pseudogene TRBV3-2) and TRBJ2-3, with 8 junctional bases fitting TRBD2. The sequenced DNA: TGTGCCAGCAGCCAAGATGGCGGGGGGAAACGCACAGATACGCAGTATTTT. This is translated as CASSQDGGGKRTDTQYF.